Below are 28 T cell receptor beta chains sequenced from a single sample in a study of T cell repertoires in cytomegalovirus infection. Antigens of these TCRs are unknown. TCRdb fed the reads into MiXCR, producing one record per CDR3 protein. The table has 60,000 to 80,000 distinct CDR3 sequences, 20% to 25% seen once. The material was CD8+ T cells from cultured PBMCs, obtained from culture after CMV antigen stimulation. The origin of the receptors is a human donor in good health (CMV status not recorded). Some clones in this sample may be carry-over from other donors' samples.

V and J are TRBV6-1 and TRBJ2-1, with 8 bases fitting TRBD2. Germline values: CDR1 MNHNS, CDR2 SASEGT. V was clipped by 2 bases and J by 2 bases; unmatched bases: 5. The CDR3 extends over 16 amino acids. The CDR3 protein is CASSELGGGTYNEQFF. DNA for the CDR3: TGTGCCAGCAGTGAATTAGGCGGGGGGACCTACAATGAGCAGTTCTTC.

This clonotype was picked up a small number of times. This chain joins TRBV12-3 or TRBV12-4 and TRBJ1-2; no clear D gene. The CDR3 contains 13 residues. The V end was cut by 4 bases, the J end by 4 bases, with 10 bases between. CDR3 sequence: CASSSMIGYGYTF. For the CDR3, the DNA is TGTGCCAGCAGTTCGATGATCGGCTATGGCTACACCTTC.

This clonotype occurred a few times. The chain uses TRBV7-2 and TRBJ1-2; D is possibly TRBD1 (6 bases). The CDR3 covers 13 residues. Deletions cut 3 bases from V and 6 bases from J, with 11 bases between. Per the germline V gene, CDR1 is SGHTA and CDR2 is FQGNSA. The CDR3 nucleotides read TGTGCCAGCAGCTTCACCTCAGGGGATGGCTACACCTTC. This codes for CASSFTSGDGYTF.

On this clonotype: A much larger clone lies a single base off, so this may be a read error. The V call is TRBV14, the J call TRBJ1-1, with a weak D call TRBD1 (6 bases). Germline V lookup: CDR1 SGHDN, CDR2 FVKESK. There are 14 residues in the CDR3. This CDR3 reads CTSSLDRMNTEAFF. DNA for the CDR3: TGTACCAGCAGCCTCGACAGGATGAACACTGAAGCTTTCTTT.

This clonotype was seen a few times. The chain has TRBV6-5 and TRBJ1-2, with D uncertain. The length of the CDR3 is 15 residues. Between the trimmed V and J ends, which lost 4 bases and 2 bases, there was a span of 14 bases. From germline, CDR1 is MNHEY and CDR2 SVGAGI. The CDR3 nucleotides are TGTGCCAGCAGTTTGGTTCCGCGAGGGAACTATGGCTACACCTTC. Amino acids: CASSLVPRGNYGYTF.

The chain combines TRBV12-3 or TRBV12-4 with TRBJ1-5; no firm D call. The V and J ends lost 2 bases and 6 bases respectively, with 8 bases between them. This CDR3 has 13 amino acids. The CDR3 DNA is TGTGCCAGCAGTTTATCCGTGGGTCAGCCCCAGCATTTT. This sequence encodes CASSLSVGQPQHF.

The chain is built from TRBV4-2 and TRBJ2-7; tentative D call: TRBD1 (5 bases). This CDR3 has 13 residues. With 1 base removed from V and 6 bases from J, the gap between germline ends came to 10 bases. CDR1 LGHNA and CDR2 YNFKEQ come from the germline V gene. The CDR3 sequence: CASSQVGQGEQYF. CDR3 nucleotide sequence: TGTGCCAGCAGCCAAGTAGGGCAGGGCGAGCAGTACTTC.

This clonotype has at least ten counts. The gene calls are TRBV4-1 and TRBJ1-5; D might be TRBD1 (6 bases). The CDR3 runs to 14 residues. Trimming took 1 base from V and 4 from J, leaving 8 bases between them. CDR1 MGHRA and CDR2 YSYEKL come from the germline V gene. As DNA, the CDR3 is TGCGCCAGCAGCCAAGGGACAGTAAATCAGCCCCAGCATTTT. As protein: CASSQGTVNQPQHF.

This clonotype has only a few counts. The chain employs TRBV15 and TRBJ1-6; TRBD1 aligns across 7 bases. Germline values: CDR1 LNHNV, CDR2 YYDKDF (reference sequence). The V segment lost 3 bases and the J segment 9 bases; nucleotides outside the gene matches: 8. CDR3 length: 15 residues. The CDR3 is CATSSDRDNASPLHF. In DNA form, the CDR3 reads TGTGCCACCAGCAGTGACAGGGACAACGCTTCACCCCTCCACTTT.

This clonotype showed up just a few times. This chain links TRBV12-3 or TRBV12-4 with TRBJ2-5, with D uncertain. V gave up 6 bases and J gave up 4 bases, with 6 bases separating them. The CDR3 covers 11 residues. This CDR3 reads CASSRGETQYF. Here the CDR3 DNA reads TGTGCCAGCAGCCGAGGAGAGACCCAGTACTTC.

This clonotype was seen more than once but under ten times. The rearrangement joins TRBV27 to TRBJ1-2; TRBD1 might be the D (6 bases). Germline V gives CDR1 MNHEY, CDR2 SMNVEV (reference sequence). With 5 bases removed from V and 8 bases from J, the gap between germline ends came to 18 bases. This CDR3 has 14 residues. CDR3 protein: CASSAPPPRGGYTF. CDR3 nucleotide sequence: TGTGCCAGCAGTGCTCCTCCCCCCAGGGGAGGCTACACCTTC.

This clonotype was found many times. The CDR3 region is CASSGGLAGETQYF. CDR3 sequence (DNA): TGTGCCAGCAGTGGGGGACTAGCGGGGGAGACCCAGTACTTC. The genes are TRBV7-2 and TRBJ2-5; 13 bases align to TRBD2. The CDR3 extends over 14 amino acids. The V gene's germline CDR1 is SGHTA and CDR2 FQGNSA. Trimming cost V 6 bases and J 5 bases; bases outside gene matches: 3.

The CDR3 bases are TGTGCCAGCAGCTTAGCAGGACAGGGGGCAGGTGAAAAACTGTTTTTT. Translated: CASSLAGQGAGEKLFF. This chain joins TRBV7-2 and TRBJ1-4; 11 nucleotides line up with TRBD1. V lost 0 bases to trimming and J lost 7 bases; unmatched junction nucleotides: 4. Germline assignment: CDR1 SGHTA and CDR2 FQGNSA. The CDR3 contains 16 residues.

This clonotype appeared a few times. The chain recombines TRBV4-1 with TRBJ2-1; D is unclear. The germline V and J ends were trimmed by 2 bases and 4 bases, with 12 bases remaining between them. Germline V gene lookup returns CDR1 MGHRA and CDR2 YSYEKL. The CDR3 runs 15 residues. The CDR3 coding sequence is TGCGCCAGCAGCCAACTAGGAGACCTTTACAATGAGCAGTTCTTC. This translates into CASSQLGDLYNEQFF.

The gene calls are TRBV25-1 and TRBJ2-1; D is possibly TRBD2 (6 bases). The V end lost 2 bases, the J end lost 2 bases, and 13 bases lay between the germline ends. From germline, CDR1 is MGHDK and CDR2 SYGVNS. The CDR3 totals 16 residues. The CDR3 sequence is CASSEVWGEAYNEQFF. DNA for the CDR3: TGTGCCAGCAGTGAAGTTTGGGGGGAGGCCTACAATGAGCAGTTCTTC.

This clonotype was counted once. The chain is built from TRBV7-6 and TRBJ1-1; perhaps TRBD1 as D (5 bases). The CDR3 has 15 amino acids. Per the germline V gene, CDR1 is SGHVS and CDR2 is FNYEAQ. V was pared by 0 bases and J by 0 bases, with 8 bases between. In DNA form, the CDR3 reads TGTGCCAGCAGCTTAGCCAGGGCTTTGAACACTGAAGCTTTCTTT. It encodes CASSLARALNTEAFF.

The chain links TRBV7-2 to TRBJ1-6; D gene uncertain. The CDR3 runs to 17 residues. Germline V gives CDR1 SGHTA, CDR2 FQGNSA. The ends were cut back, 1 base at V and 1 base at J, with 11 bases in the middle. The CDR3 loop reads CASSLDPPGSYNSPLHF. The CDR3 nucleotides read TGTGCCAGCAGCTTAGATCCCCCGGGTTCCTATAATTCACCCCTCCACTTT.

This clonotype was detected a few times. The chain has TRBV7-2 and TRBJ2-7, with 9 bases identical to TRBD2. Germline V CDR1 and CDR2: SGHTA, FQGNSA. The CDR3 runs to 16 residues. The V and J ends lost 7 bases and 2 bases, in that order; junction bases with no gene match: 12. This CDR3 is CASNLRAGGSPYEQYF. CDR3 bases: TGTGCCAGCAACCTGAGAGCGGGGGGCTCACCCTACGAGCAGTACTTC.

This clonotype was seen repeatedly, ten times or more. V gene TRBV7-2 combines with J gene TRBJ2-6; D uncertain. The germline gives CDR1 SGHTA, CDR2 FQGNSA. The CDR3 is made up of 14 amino acids. Trimming took 5 bases from V and 0 from J, leaving 5 bases between them. For the CDR3, the DNA is TGTGCCAGCAGCCCTAACTCTGGGGCCAACGTCCTGACTTTC. Amino acid sequence: CASSPNSGANVLTF.

This clonotype turned up a few times. The V gene is TRBV28, the J gene TRBJ2-1; 7 bases are a match to TRBD2. The germline V gene encodes CDR1 MDHEN and CDR2 SYDVKM. The V gene end was trimmed by 5 bases and the J gene end by 4 bases; junction bases not matched to a gene: 8. This CDR3 is built from 15 residues. CDR3 coding DNA: TGTGCCAGCAGTCCCCCGGGACTAAGTTACAATGAGCAGTTCTTC. Amino acids: CASSPPGLSYNEQFF.

This clonotype occurred a few times. V usage is TRBV6-6 and J usage is TRBJ2-1; 8 positions agree with TRBD1. The CDR3 is 16 residues long. V gave up 5 bases and J gave up 8 bases; unmatched junction bases: 14. Germline assignment: CDR1 MNHNY and CDR2 SVGAGI (reference sequence). For the CDR3, the DNA is TGTGCCAGCAGTACCCCAGGGCAGGGGGCTGTCGATGAGCAGTTCTTC. This translates into CASSTPGQGAVDEQFF.

The chain links TRBV11-2 to TRBJ1-2, with D hard to call. Germline V gene sequence: CDR1 SGHAT, CDR2 FQNNGV. V shed 0 bases and J shed 1 base, with 12 bases lying between them. The CDR3 extends over 16 amino acids. The CDR3 reads CASSLDLGSINYGYTF. The CDR3 region has the DNA TGTGCCAGCAGCTTAGATCTGGGCTCAATTAACTATGGCTACACCTTC.

This clonotype was seen a few times. The chain links TRBV6-2 or TRBV6-3 to TRBJ1-1; D gene unclear. CDR3 length equals 14 residues. V shed 4 bases and J shed 4 bases, with 13 bases lying between them. The germline gives CDR1 MNHEY, CDR2 SVGEGT. The CDR3 nucleotides are TGTGCCAGCAGTTCACTCCCTGTTGGCACTGAAGCTTTCTTT. It is translated as CASSSLPVGTEAFF.

In its sample, this clonotype was seen once. The genes are TRBV7-2 and TRBJ1-2; 10 bases line up with TRBD1. CDR1 and CDR2 (germline): SGHTA, FQGNSA. The CDR3 contains 15 residues. Losses at the gene ends were 5 bases for V and 4 bases for J; bases not matched to a gene: 7. As DNA, the CDR3 is TGTGCCAGCAGCACCGGACAGGGGGGGAGCTATGGCTACACCTTC. It codes for CASSTGQGGSYGYTF.

The V gene is TRBV6-5, the J gene TRBJ2-7; D gene uncertain. The CDR3 has 14 residues. V was cut by 9 bases and J by 0 bases, with 15 bases left in between. Germline-derived CDR1 and CDR2 are MNHEY and SVGAGI. CDR3 in amino acids: CASSRALSSYEQYF. CDR3 coding DNA: TGTGCCAGTAGCCGGGCCCTCAGCTCCTACGAGCAGTACTTC.

V is TRBV7-2 and J is TRBJ2-2, with 7 bases identical to TRBD1. The V segment lost 4 bases and the J segment 5 bases; nucleotides outside the gene matches: 10. There are 16 residues in the CDR3. In germline, CDR1 is SGHTA, CDR2 FQGNSA. The DNA for the CDR3 is TGTGCCAGCAGCTCCCGACAGGGTATAGTTACCGGGGAGCTGTTTTTT. Its translation: CASSSRQGIVTGELFF. Combining the CDR3 with reference TRBV7-2 and TRBJ2-2 gives the whole variable domain GAGVSQSPSNKVTEKGKDVELRCDPISGHTALYWYRQSLGQGLEFLIYFQGNSAPDKSGLPSDRFSAERTGGSVSTLTIQRTQQEDSAVYLCASSSRQGIVTGELFFGEGSRLTVL.

Only a few counts were recorded for this clonotype. This chain links TRBV7-6 with TRBJ1-1; D remains ambiguous. Germline V gene data show CDR1 as SGHVS and CDR2 as FNYEAQ. The CDR3 loop spans 12 amino acids. With 2 bases removed from V and 5 bases from J, the gap between germline ends came to 6 bases. CDR3 DNA: TGTGCCAGCAGCTTATTGGGTACTGAAGCTTTCTTT. Protein sequence: CASSLLGTEAFF.

This clonotype was detected a few times. Its ends do not fully match the called genes, so a read error is possible. The chain joins TRBV4-2 to TRBJ2-4; possibly TRBD1 or TRBD2 for D (5 bases each). The CDR3 consists of 16 residues. Germline assignment: CDR1 LGHNA and CDR2 YNFKEQ. This chain's CDR3 is CASSQARGETKNSQYF. CDR3 DNA sequence: TGTGCCAGCAGCCAAGCCCGAGGGGAAACCAAAAACAGTCAGTACTTC.